The 8 T cell receptor beta chains presented below share a single source sample, sequenced in a study of PD-L1 blockade in urothelial cancer. Only in-frame clones appear in the TCRdb table, and some are missing; sequencing was by immunoSEQ multiplex PCR. The sample has about 45,000 clones; more than 80% are singletons. The time point denotes: peripheral blood 6 weeks after treatment start. The sequencing used PBMCs, collected around atezolizumab (anti-PD-L1) treatment. The receptors shown here come from a man between 65 and 85 years old with urothelial cancer.

The chain employs TRBV28 and TRBJ2-7; no clear D. Trimming took off 3 bases at V and 5 bases at J, with 14 bases between the two ends. Germline V gene sequence: CDR1 MDHEN, CDR2 SYDVKM. CDR3 length equals 14 residues. The DNA for the CDR3 is TGTGCCAGCAGTTTCCAGGCCCTGGCTAACGAGCAGTACTTC. As protein: CASSFQALANEQYF.

The chain has TRBV5-1 and TRBJ2-7; the match to TRBD1 covers 7 bases. V dropped 4 bases and J dropped 2; count of bases not matched to a gene: 9. The CDR3 runs 15 residues. Germline V gene sequence: CDR1 SGHRS, CDR2 YFSETQ. CDR3 protein: CASSPRQGPAYEQYF. CDR3 DNA: TGCGCCAGCAGCCCTCGACAGGGACCGGCCTACGAGCAGTACTTC.

The chain combines TRBV9 with TRBJ1-4; D is unclear. Trimming removed 0 bases at V and 3 bases at J, with 9 bases between. CDR1 is SGDLS and CDR2 is YYNGEE in the germline V gene. The CDR3 is 15 residues long. CDR3 sequence: CASSVGVEPNEKLFF. Written as DNA, the CDR3 is TGTGCCAGCAGCGTAGGGGTGGAGCCTAATGAAAAACTGTTTTTT.

The rearrangement links TRBV9 to TRBJ2-7; 7 positions agree with TRBD1. CDR3 length: 13 residues. The junction had 9 bases not matched to a gene; V was cut back by 7 bases and J by 5 bases. Looked up from germline, CDR1 is SGDLS and CDR2 is YYNGEE. CDR3 in amino acids: CASAPGQLNEQYF. CDR3 nucleotide sequence: TGTGCCAGCGCCCCGGGACAGCTTAACGAGCAGTACTTC.

This sequence joins TRBV15 and TRBJ2-7, with 10 bases fitting TRBD2. In germline, CDR1 is LNHNV, CDR2 YYDKDF (reference sequence). The CDR3 sequence is 15 residues long. Trimming cost V 0 bases and J 2 bases; bases outside gene matches: 1. CDR3 nucleotide sequence: TGTGCCACCAGCAGAGAACTAGCGGGGCCCTACGAGCAGTACTTC. Translation: CATSRELAGPYEQYF. The complete variable domain, with remaining parts taken from reference TRBV15 and TRBJ2-7, reads DAMVIQNPRYQVTQFGKPVTLSCSQTLNHNVMYWYQQKSSQAPKLLFHYYDKDFNNEADTPDNFQSRRPNTSFCFLDIRSPGLGDTAMYLCATSRELAGPYEQYFGPGTRLTVT.

The chain uses TRBV5-5 and TRBJ2-1, with TRBD2 identical over 9 bases. The trim removed 4 bases at V and 7 bases at J, leaving 9 bases unmatched. This CDR3 comprises 15 residues. Germline V gene lookup returns CDR1 SGHKS and CDR2 YYEKEE (reference sequence). Here the CDR3 reads CASSPIAGERNEQFF. CDR3 sequence (DNA): TGTGCCAGCAGCCCGATAGCGGGAGAGCGGAATGAGCAGTTCTTC.

Here the CDR3 DNA reads TGCGCCAGCAGTGAAACTAGCGGGAGGACAGATACGCAGTATTTT. This sequence encodes CASSETSGRTDTQYF. The chain joins TRBV10-1 to TRBJ2-3, with TRBD2 matching over 12 bases. V shed 3 bases and J 3 bases; nucleotides not matched to a gene: 1. This CDR3 has 15 residues. Looked up from germline, CDR1 is WNHNN and CDR2 is SYGVQD (reference sequence).

The count of this clone is one. This chain connects TRBV29-1 to TRBJ1-2, with TRBD1 matching over 7 bases. The CDR3 consists of 16 residues. J was trimmed by 4 bases and V by 0 bases; bases with no gene match: 11. Germline V gene sequence: CDR1 SQVTM, CDR2 ANQGSEA. CDR3 region: CSVEDAPGTAGYGYTF. The CDR3 DNA reads as TGCAGCGTTGAAGATGCGCCCGGGACAGCGGGCTATGGCTACACCTTC.